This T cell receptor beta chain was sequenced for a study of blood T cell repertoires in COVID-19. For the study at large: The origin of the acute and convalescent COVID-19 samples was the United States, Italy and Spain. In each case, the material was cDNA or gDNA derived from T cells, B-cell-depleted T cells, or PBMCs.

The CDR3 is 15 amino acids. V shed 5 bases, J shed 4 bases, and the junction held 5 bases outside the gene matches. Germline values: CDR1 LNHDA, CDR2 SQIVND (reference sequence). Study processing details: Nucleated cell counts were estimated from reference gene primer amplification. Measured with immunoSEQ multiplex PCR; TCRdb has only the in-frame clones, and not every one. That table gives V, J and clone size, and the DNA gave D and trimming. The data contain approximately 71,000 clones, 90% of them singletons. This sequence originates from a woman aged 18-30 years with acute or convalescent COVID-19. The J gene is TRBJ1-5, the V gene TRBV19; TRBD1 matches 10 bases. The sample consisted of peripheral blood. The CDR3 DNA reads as TGTGCCAGTAGTGTATGGACAGGGGGAAATCAGCCCCAGCATTTT. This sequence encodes CASSVWTGGNQPQHF.